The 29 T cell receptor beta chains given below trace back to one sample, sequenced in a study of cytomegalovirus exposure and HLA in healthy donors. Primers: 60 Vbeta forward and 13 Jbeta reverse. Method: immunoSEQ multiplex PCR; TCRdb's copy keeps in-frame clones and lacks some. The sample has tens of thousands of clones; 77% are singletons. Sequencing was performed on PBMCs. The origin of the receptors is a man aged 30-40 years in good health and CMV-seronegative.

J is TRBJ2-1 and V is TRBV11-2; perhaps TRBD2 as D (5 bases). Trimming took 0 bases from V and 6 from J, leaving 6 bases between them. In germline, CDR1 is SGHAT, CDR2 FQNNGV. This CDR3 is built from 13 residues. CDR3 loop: CASSLDRGNEQFF. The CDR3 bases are TGTGCCAGCAGCTTAGATCGGGGCAATGAGCAGTTCTTC.

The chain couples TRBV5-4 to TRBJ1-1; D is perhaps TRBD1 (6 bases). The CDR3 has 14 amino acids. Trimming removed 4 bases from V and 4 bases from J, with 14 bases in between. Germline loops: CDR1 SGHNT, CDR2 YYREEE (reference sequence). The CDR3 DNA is TGTGCCAGCAGCCAGGGGCCCCTGAGCACTGAAGCTTTCTTT. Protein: CASSQGPLSTEAFF.

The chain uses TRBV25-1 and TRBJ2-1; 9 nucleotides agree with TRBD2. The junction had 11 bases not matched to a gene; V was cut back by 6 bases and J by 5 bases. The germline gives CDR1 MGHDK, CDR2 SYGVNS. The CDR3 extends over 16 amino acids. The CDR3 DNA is TGTGCCAGCAGCCCTAGGGAGCGGGAGGCCCACAATGAGCAGTTCTTC. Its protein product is CASSPREREAHNEQFF.

CDR3 sequence: CASSEFRETQYF. In DNA, the CDR3 is TGTGCCAGCAGTGAATTCCGGGAGACCCAGTACTTC. The chain recombines TRBV6-1 with TRBJ2-5; D remains unclear. V lost 2 bases and J 5 bases, leaving 6 bases between the germline ends. This CDR3 is 12 amino acids long. CDR1 MNHNS and CDR2 SASEGT come from the germline V gene.

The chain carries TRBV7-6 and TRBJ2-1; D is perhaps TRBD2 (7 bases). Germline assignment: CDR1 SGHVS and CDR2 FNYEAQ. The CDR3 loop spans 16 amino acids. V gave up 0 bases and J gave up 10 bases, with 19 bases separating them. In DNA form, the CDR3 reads TGTGCCAGCAGCTTAGCGCAGAGGGGGGGCTTTTGGGAGCAGTTCTTC. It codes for CASSLAQRGGFWEQFF.

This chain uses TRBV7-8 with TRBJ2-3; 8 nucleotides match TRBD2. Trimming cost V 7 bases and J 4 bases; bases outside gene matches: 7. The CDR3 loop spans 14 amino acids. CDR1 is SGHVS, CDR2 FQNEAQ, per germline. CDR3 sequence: CASKLAGLSDTQYF. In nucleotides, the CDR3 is TGTGCCAGCAAGCTAGCGGGCCTTTCAGATACGCAGTATTTT.

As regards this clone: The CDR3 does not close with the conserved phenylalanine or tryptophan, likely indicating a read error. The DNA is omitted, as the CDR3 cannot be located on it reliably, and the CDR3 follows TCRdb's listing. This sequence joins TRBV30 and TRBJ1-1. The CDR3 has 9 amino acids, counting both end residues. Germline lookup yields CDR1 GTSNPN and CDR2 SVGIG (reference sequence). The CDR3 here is CAPTTRGGI.

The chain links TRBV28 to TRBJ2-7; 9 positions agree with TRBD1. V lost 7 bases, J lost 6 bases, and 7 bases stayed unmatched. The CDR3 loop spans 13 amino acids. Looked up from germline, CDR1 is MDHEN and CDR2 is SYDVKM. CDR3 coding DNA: TGTGCCAGCACGGGACAGGGTGTTACCGAGCAGTACTTC. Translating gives CASTGQGVTEQYF.

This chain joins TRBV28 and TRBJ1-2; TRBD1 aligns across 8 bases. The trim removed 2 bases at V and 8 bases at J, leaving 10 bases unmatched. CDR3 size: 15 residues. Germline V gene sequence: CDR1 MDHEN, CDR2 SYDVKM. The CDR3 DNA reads TGTGCCAGCAGTTTAAGGCTCAGGGGGCTGTTGGGCTACACCTTC. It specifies CASSLRLRGLLGYTF.

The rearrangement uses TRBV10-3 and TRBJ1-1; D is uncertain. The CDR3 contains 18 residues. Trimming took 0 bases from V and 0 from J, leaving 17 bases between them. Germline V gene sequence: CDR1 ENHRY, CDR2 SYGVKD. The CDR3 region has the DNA TGTGCCATCAGTGAGTCGAGGGTGGGTTTGGCGATGAACACTGAAGCTTTCTTT. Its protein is CAISESRVGLAMNTEAFF.

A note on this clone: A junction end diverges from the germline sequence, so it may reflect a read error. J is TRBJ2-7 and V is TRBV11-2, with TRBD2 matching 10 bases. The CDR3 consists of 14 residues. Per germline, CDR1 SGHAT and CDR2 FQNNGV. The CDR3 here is CASSLAGGGGEQYF. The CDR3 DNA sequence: TGTGCCAGCAGTTTAGCGGGAGGCGGGGGCGAGCAGTACTTC.

DNA of the CDR3: TGTGCCAGCTTGAGGGGCGGGGACGCCTACAATGAGCAGTTCTTC. As protein: CASLRGGDAYNEQFF. The chain combines TRBV28 with TRBJ2-1; D is possibly TRBD2 (6 bases). V was trimmed by 8 bases and J by 2 bases, leaving 16 bases between them. Germline-derived CDR1 and CDR2 are MDHEN and SYDVKM. This CDR3 spans 15 amino acids.

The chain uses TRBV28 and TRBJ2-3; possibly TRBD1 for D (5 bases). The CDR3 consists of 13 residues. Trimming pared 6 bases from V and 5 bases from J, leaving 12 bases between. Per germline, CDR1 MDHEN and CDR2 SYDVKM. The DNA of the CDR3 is TGTGCCAGCAGCCCCGGCCAGGGAGATACGCAGTATTTT. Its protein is CASSPGQGDTQYF.

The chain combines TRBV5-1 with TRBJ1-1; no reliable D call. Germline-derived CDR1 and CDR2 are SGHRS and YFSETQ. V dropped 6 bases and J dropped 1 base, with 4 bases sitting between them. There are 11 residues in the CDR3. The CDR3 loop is CASMANTEAFF. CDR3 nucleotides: TGCGCCAGCATGGCGAACACTGAAGCTTTCTTT.

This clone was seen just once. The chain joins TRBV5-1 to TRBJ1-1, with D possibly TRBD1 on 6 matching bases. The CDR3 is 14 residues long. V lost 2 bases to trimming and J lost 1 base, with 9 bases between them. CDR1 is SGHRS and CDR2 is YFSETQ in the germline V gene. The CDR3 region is CASSFPGQNTEAFF. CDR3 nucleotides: TGCGCCAGCAGCTTCCCGGGACAGAACACTGAAGCTTTCTTT.

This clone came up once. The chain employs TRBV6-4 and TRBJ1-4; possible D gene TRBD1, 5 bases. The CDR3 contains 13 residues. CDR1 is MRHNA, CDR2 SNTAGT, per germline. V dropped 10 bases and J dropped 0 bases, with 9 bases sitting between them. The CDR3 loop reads CATPTATNEKLFF. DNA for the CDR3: TGTGCCACCCCGACAGCAACTAATGAAAAACTGTTTTTT.

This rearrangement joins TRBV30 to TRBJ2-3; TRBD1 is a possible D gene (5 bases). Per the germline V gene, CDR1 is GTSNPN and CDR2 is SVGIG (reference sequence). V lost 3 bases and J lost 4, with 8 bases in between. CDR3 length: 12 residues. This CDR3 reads CAWRGLADTQYF. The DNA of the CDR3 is TGTGCCTGGAGGGGGCTAGCAGATACGCAGTATTTT.

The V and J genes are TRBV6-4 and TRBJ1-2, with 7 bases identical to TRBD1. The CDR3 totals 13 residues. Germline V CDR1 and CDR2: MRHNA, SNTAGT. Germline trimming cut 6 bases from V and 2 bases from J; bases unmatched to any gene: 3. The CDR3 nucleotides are TGTGCCAGCAGAGGGGACAGCAACTATGGCTACACCTTC. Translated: CASRGDSNYGYTF.

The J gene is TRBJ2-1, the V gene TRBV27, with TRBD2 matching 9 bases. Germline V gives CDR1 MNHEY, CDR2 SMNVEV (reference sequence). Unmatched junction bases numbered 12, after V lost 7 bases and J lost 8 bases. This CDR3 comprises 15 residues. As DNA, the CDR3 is TGTGCCAGCACGACCTCTAGCGGGAATTTCGATGAGCAGTTCTTC. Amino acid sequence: CASTTSSGNFDEQFF.

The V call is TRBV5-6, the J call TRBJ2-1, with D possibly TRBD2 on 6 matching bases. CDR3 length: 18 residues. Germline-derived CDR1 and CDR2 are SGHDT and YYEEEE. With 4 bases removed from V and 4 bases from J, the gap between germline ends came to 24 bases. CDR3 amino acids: CASSDGIAVRETYNEQFF. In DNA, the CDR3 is TGTGCCAGCAGCGACGGGATCGCCGTACGGGAGACTTACAATGAGCAGTTCTTC.

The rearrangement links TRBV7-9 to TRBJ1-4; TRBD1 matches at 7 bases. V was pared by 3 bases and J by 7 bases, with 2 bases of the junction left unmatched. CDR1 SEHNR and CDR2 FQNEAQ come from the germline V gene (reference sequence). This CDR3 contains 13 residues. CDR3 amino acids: CASSFDRAEKLFF. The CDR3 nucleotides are TGTGCCAGCAGCTTCGACAGGGCTGAAAAACTGTTTTTT.

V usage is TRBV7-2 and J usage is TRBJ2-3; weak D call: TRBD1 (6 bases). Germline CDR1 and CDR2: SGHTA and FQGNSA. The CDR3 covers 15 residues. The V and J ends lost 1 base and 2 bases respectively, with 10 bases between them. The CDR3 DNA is TGTGCCAGCAGCTTAGAATGGGGACACACAGATACGCAGTATTTT. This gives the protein CASSLEWGHTDTQYF.

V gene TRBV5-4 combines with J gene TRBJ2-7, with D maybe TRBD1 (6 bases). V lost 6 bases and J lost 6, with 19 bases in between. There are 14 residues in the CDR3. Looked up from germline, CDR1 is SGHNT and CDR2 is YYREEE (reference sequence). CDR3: CASNTQGLGSEQYF. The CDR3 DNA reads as TGTGCCAGCAACACCCAGGGGCTCGGGTCCGAGCAGTACTTC. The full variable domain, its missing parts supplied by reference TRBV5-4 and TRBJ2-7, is ETGVTQSPTHLIKTRGQQVTLRCSSQSGHNTVSWYQQALGQGPQFIFQYYREEENGRGNFPPRFSGLQFPNYSSELNVNALELDDSALYLCASNTQGLGSEQYFGPGTRLTVT.

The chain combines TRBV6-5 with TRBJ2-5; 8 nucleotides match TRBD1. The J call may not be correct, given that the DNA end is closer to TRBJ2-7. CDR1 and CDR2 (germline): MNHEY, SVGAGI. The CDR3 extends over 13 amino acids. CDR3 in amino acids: CASSNRGSYEQYF. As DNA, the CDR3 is TGTGCCAGCAGTAACAGGGGGTCGTACGAGCAGTACTTC.

The CDR3 DNA is TGCGCCAGCAGCTTGGGCGGCGAGCAGTACTTC. Translation: CASSLGGEQYF. This chain uses TRBV5-1 with TRBJ2-7, with D uncertain. This CDR3 is 11 amino acids long. The V gene's germline CDR1 is SGHRS and CDR2 YFSETQ. Trimming shortened V by 0 bases and J by 6 bases, and 4 bases separated the two germline ends.

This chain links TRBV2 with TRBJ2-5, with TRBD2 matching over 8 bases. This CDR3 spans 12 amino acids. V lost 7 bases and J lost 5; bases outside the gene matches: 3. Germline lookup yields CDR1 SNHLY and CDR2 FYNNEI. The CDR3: CASKRGSETQYF. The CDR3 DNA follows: TGTGCCAGCAAGCGGGGGAGCGAGACCCAGTACTTC.

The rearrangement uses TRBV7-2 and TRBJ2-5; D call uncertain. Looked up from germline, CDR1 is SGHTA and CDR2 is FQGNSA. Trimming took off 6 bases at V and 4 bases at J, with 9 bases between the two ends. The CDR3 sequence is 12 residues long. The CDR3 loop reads CASSDLGETQYF. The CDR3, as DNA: TGTGCCAGCAGTGACTTGGGAGAGACCCAGTACTTC.

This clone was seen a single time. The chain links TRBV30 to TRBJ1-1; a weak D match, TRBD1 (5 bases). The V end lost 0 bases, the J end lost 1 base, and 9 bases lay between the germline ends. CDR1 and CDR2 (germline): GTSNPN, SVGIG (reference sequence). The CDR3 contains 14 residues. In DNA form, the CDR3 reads TGTGCCTGGAGTGTATCCGACAGGAACACTGAAGCTTTCTTT. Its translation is CAWSVSDRNTEAFF.

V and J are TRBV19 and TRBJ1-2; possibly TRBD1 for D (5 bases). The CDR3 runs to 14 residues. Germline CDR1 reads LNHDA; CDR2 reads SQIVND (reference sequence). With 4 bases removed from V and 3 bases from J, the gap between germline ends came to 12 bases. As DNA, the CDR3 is TGTGCCAGTAGTACGCAGGGTCCCCACTATGGCTACACCTTC. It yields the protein CASSTQGPHYGYTF. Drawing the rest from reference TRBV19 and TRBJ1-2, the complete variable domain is DGGITQSPKYLFRKEGQNVTLSCEQNLNHDAMYWYRQDPGQGLRLIYYSQIVNDFQKGDIAEGYSVSREKKESFPLTVTSAQKNPTAFYLCASSTQGPHYGYTFGSGTRLTVV.